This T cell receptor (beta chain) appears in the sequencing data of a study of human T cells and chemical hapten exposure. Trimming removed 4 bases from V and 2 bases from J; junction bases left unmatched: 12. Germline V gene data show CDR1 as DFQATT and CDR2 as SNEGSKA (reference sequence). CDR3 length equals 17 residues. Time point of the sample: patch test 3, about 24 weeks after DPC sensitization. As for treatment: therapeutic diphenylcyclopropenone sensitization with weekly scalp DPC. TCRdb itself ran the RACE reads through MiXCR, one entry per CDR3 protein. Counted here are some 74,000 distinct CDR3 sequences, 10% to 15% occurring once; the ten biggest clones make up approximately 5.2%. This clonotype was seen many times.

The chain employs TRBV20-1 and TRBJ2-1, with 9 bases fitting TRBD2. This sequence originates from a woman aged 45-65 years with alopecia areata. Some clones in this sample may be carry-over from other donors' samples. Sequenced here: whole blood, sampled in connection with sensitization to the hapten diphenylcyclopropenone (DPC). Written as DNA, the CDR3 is TGCAGTGCTATGAATCTAGCGGGACGTTATACCTACAATGAGCAGTTCTTC. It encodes CSAMNLAGRYTYNEQFF.